The 31 T cell receptor beta chains listed next were all sequenced from one sample in a study of tumor-infiltrating lymphocytes in primary liver carcinoma. The source material, roughly 18-30 mg of unsorted bulk tissue, was used to co-extract RNA and DNA. Total RNA amounting to about 520 ng was the source from which TCR beta cDNA was made with a constant-region primer. Modified slightly, ARM-PCR produced TCR beta libraries over three nested multiplex PCR rounds. TRBV1-TRBV30 forward primers paired with a C-beta reverse primer were used in the first two PCR rounds, which ran approximately 11 cycles each. TCRdb used MiXCR to reprocess the multiplex PCR reads, holding one entry per CDR3 protein. The sample yields more than 95,000 distinct CDR3 sequences, around 60% seen once. Source material: liver tumor tissue from sampling region 3. Documented subset: tumor region T3, left-lateral pole. The receptors derive from a woman aged 60-75 years with primary liver carcinoma and hepatitis B virus infection.

Only one count was recorded for this clonotype. One end of the junction does not line up with germline, which may come from a read error. The rearrangement links TRBV11-2 to TRBJ1-3; 7 bases are shared with TRBD1. This CDR3 region has 15 residues. Germline V gene lookup returns CDR1 SGHAT and CDR2 FQNNGV. The CDR3 DNA follows: TGTACCAGCAGCATAACAGGGGCAACTGGAAACATCATATATTTT. Its translation is CTSSITGATGNIIYF.

The count of this clonotype is one. A much larger clone is a single base away; this may be a read error. The rearrangement uses TRBV4-1 and TRBJ2-1; D gene uncertain. The CDR3 is 11 residues long. The germline gives CDR1 MGHRA, CDR2 YSYEKL. The CDR3 is CASKWADEQSF. The CDR3, as DNA: TGCGCCAGCAAGTGGGCCGACGAGCAGTCCTTC.

This clonotype was recorded once. A much bigger clone sits one base away, suggesting this may be a read error. This chain links TRBV6-5 with TRBJ2-5; TRBD1 agrees at 10 bases. This CDR3 is built from 14 residues. V gave up 10 bases and J gave up 5 bases; unmatched junction bases: 10. CDR1 is MNHEY and CDR2 is SVGAGI in the germline V gene. The CDR3 region is CAITQTGGQETQYF. The CDR3 coding sequence is TGTGCCATCACCCAGACAGGGGGCCAGGAGACCCAGTACTTC.

Concerning this clonotype itself: The germline gene is not matched at one end of the junction; a read error may be the cause. This chain joins TRBV6-5 and TRBJ1-5; 7 bases are a match to TRBD1. This CDR3 region has 14 residues. Germline CDR1 and CDR2: MNHEY and SVGAGI. The CDR3 DNA is TGTGCCAGCAGAGAGACAGGGAGGAATCAGCCCCTGCATTTT. It translates to CASRETGRNQPLHF.

This clonotype was found a few times. This chain connects TRBV20-1 to TRBJ2-1, with 10 bases lining up with TRBD2. Trimming took 0 bases from V and 8 from J; bases not matched to a gene: 7. Germline CDR1 is DFQATT and CDR2 is SNEGSKA (reference sequence). The CDR3 runs to 15 residues. The CDR3 nucleotides read TGCAGTGCTAGAGACCTTAGCGGGGGGTGGGATGAGCAGTTCTTC. Its protein product is CSARDLSGGWDEQFF.

This clonotype was recorded at least ten times. The rearrangement joins TRBV5-4 to TRBJ2-2; the D is unclear. This CDR3 comprises 15 residues. Trimming cost V 2 bases and J 3 bases, with 11 bases left between them. Germline V gives CDR1 SGHNT, CDR2 YYREEE (reference sequence). CDR3 amino acids: CASSFTQGYTGELFF. CDR3 nucleotides: TGTGCCAGCAGCTTTACGCAAGGATACACCGGGGAGCTGTTTTTT.

As concerns this clonotype: A read error may explain this, as a much larger clone is one base away. The chain has TRBV12-3 or TRBV12-4 and TRBJ2-1, with a tentative D call TRBD1 (5 bases). The CDR3 has 13 residues. CDR3 in amino acids: CASSPDRSNEKFF. CDR3 bases: TGTGCCAGCAGCCCCGACAGATCTAATGAGAAGTTCTTC.

This rearrangement joins TRBV7-2 to TRBJ2-7; 8 bases fit TRBD2. The CDR3 sequence is 16 residues long. The germline CDR1 and CDR2 sequences are SGHTA and FQGNSA. V lost 1 base and J lost 4; bases outside the gene matches: 9. In DNA form, the CDR3 reads TGTGCCAGCAGCTTAGACGAGTTCGGGAGGGTGTACGAGCAGTACTTC. This gives the protein CASSLDEFGRVYEQYF.

This clonotype has a handful of counts. A much larger clone differs by one base, so this may be a read error. V and J are TRBV7-9 and TRBJ2-3; TRBD2 is a possible D gene (6 bases). CDR1 and CDR2 from the germline V gene are SEHNR and FQNEAQ (reference sequence). Trimming pared 2 bases from V and 2 bases from J, leaving 17 bases between. CDR3 length: 17 residues. CDR3 amino acids: CASSLFSSVPPTDTQYF. The CDR3, as DNA: TGTGCCAGCAGCTTATTCTCTAGCGTCCCCCCCACAGATACGCAGTATTTT.

This clonotype has just one count. The junction shows a germline mismatch at one end, possibly a read error. The chain employs TRBV12-3 or TRBV12-4 and TRBJ1-5; possibly TRBD1 for D (5 bases). The CDR3 totals 14 residues. The CDR3 nucleotides read TGTGTCAGCAGCCCGGGTTCAGGGAATCAGCCCCAGCATTTT. Amino acid sequence: CVSSPGSGNQPQHF.

With regard to this clonotype: The junction does not match germline at one end; this may be a read error. The chain employs TRBV11-2 and TRBJ2-1; 9 positions agree with TRBD2. The germline gives CDR1 SGHAT, CDR2 FQNNGV. The CDR3 is 16 amino acids. The CDR3 nucleotides are TGTGCCAGCAGCCCGACTAGCGGCTACTGCTACAATGAGCAGTCCTTC. Residues: CASSPTSGYCYNEQSF. Full variable domain (remainder filled in from reference TRBV11-2 and TRBJ2-1): EAGVAQSPRYKIIEKRQSVAFWCNPISGHATLYWYQQILGQGPKLLIQFQNNGVVDDSQLPKDRFSAERLKGVDSTLKIQPAKLEDSAVYLCASSPTSGYCYNEQSFGPGTRLTVL.

With regard to this clonotype: An end of the junction differs from the germline gene, which may be a read error. The chain has TRBV9 and TRBJ2-1; D possibly corresponds to TRBD2 (5 bases). The length of the CDR3 is 15 residues. Germline values: CDR1 SGDLS, CDR2 YYNGEE. The CDR3 DNA is TGTGTCAGCAGCGTGGCGGAGGAACCCTACAATGAGCAGTTCTTC. This codes for CVSSVAEEPYNEQFF. Variable domain in full (rest from reference TRBV9 and TRBJ2-1): DSGVTQTPKHLITATGQRVTLRCSPRSGDLSVYWYQQSLDQGLQFLIQYYNGEERAKGNILERFSAQQFPDLHSELNLSSLELGDSALYFCVSSVAEEPYNEQFFGPGTRLTVL.

Regarding this clonotype: Possible read error: a much larger clone is one base away. The J gene is TRBJ2-7, the V gene TRBV18; D possibly corresponds to TRBD2 (6 bases). V lost 4 bases to trimming and J lost 2 bases, with 12 bases between them. Per germline, CDR1 KGHSH and CDR2 LQKENI. The CDR3 covers 14 residues. This CDR3 is CASSLGTDTYEQYF. CDR3 DNA: TGTGCCAGCTCACTTGGGACTGATACCTACGAGCAGTACTTC.

This chain uses TRBV7-9 with TRBJ2-7, with 7 bases that match TRBD2. The CDR3 runs to 13 residues. Germline CDR1 and CDR2: SEHNR and FQNEAQ (reference sequence). J was trimmed by 6 bases and V by 5 bases; bases with no gene match: 7. The chain's CDR3 is CASSPPGGAEQYF. DNA of the CDR3: TGTGCCAGCAGCCCTCCGGGGGGTGCCGAGCAGTACTTC.

This clonotype has just a few counts. A much bigger clone sits one base away, suggesting this may be a read error. This chain links TRBV5-4 with TRBJ2-1, with 10 bases that match TRBD1. This CDR3 region has 16 residues. Germline values: CDR1 SGHNT, CDR2 YYREEE (reference sequence). DNA of the CDR3: TGTGTCAGCAGCTTAGACAGGGGGCGAAACTACAATGAGCAGTTCTTC. Its protein product is CVSSLDRGRNYNEQFF.

In regard to this clonotype: Possible read error: a much larger clone is one base away. This chain uses TRBV12-3 or TRBV12-4 with TRBJ1-1; D possibly corresponds to TRBD1 (6 bases). There are 13 residues in the CDR3. As DNA, the CDR3 is TGTGCCAGCACCCAGGGTTGGGACACTGAAACTTTCTTT. Translating it yields CASTQGWDTETFF.

This chain joins TRBV30 and TRBJ1-1; no firm D call. Trimming took 3 bases from V and 6 from J, leaving 11 bases between them. Germline CDR1 reads GTSNPN; CDR2 reads SVGIG (reference sequence). The CDR3 extends over 12 amino acids. The CDR3 is CAWSDTRAEAFF. CDR3 DNA sequence: TGTGCCTGGAGCGATACCCGGGCTGAAGCTTTCTTT.

The chain couples TRBV7-9 to TRBJ1-6; D unclear. The CDR3 is 13 amino acids. CDR1 and CDR2 from the germline V gene are SEHNR and FQNEAQ (reference sequence). Trimming removed 7 bases from V and 8 bases from J, with 12 bases in between. CDR3 DNA sequence: TGTGCCAGCAAAAAAAAGGGAGATTCACCCCTCCACTTT. The encoded protein is CASKKKGDSPLHF.

With respect to this clonotype: This sequence may be a read error, since a much larger clone differs from it by one base. The chain joins TRBV5-6 to TRBJ1-2; D uncertain. CDR1 and CDR2 from the germline V gene are SGHDT and YYEEEE. This CDR3 comprises 13 residues. The CDR3 DNA follows: TGTGCCAGCAGCTCGCAGGCTCACTATGGCTACATCTTC. It codes for CASSSQAHYGYIF.

This clonotype was picked up many times. This chain uses TRBV6-1 with TRBJ2-7, with D possibly TRBD1 on 6 matching bases. CDR3 length: 15 residues. Looked up from germline, CDR1 is MNHNS and CDR2 is SASEGT. V lost 4 bases and J lost 0, with 13 bases in between. The CDR3 reads CASSAPDRASYEQYF. The CDR3 DNA sequence: TGTGCCAGCAGTGCTCCGGACAGAGCCTCCTACGAGCAGTACTTC.

Worth noting for this clonotype: Since a much larger clone is just one base distant, this may be a read error. This chain links TRBV4-2 with TRBJ2-1, with D maybe TRBD1 (5 bases). Trimming pared 1 base from V and 7 bases from J, leaving 11 bases between. The CDR3 loop spans 14 amino acids. Per the germline V gene, CDR1 is LGHNA and CDR2 is YNFKEQ. The DNA for the CDR3 is TGTGCCAGCAGCCAAGGAAGGGGCGTTAATGAGCAGTTCTTC. Its protein is CASSQGRGVNEQFF.

This clonotype turned up a few times. Just one base apart from a much larger clone, this may be a read error. The chain has TRBV7-8 and TRBJ1-1; maybe TRBD1 (5 bases). Germline assignment: CDR1 SGHVS and CDR2 FQNEAQ. V lost 0 bases and J lost 3, with 14 bases in between. The CDR3 has 16 amino acids. The CDR3 spells CASSLATGASDTEAFF. CDR3 DNA sequence: TGTGCCAGCAGCTTAGCCACCGGGGCATCTGACACTGAAGCTTTCTTT.

J is TRBJ1-4 and V is TRBV2; perhaps TRBD1 as D (5 bases). The CDR3 is made up of 14 amino acids. Germline CDR1 and CDR2: SNHLY and FYNNEI. Trimming left V 8 bases short and J 7 bases short, with 17 bases between. The CDR3 is CASAKGPLPEKLFF. The CDR3 DNA reads as TGTGCCAGCGCTAAGGGACCCCTCCCTGAAAAACTGTTTTTT. Full variable domain (rest looked up from reference TRBV2 and TRBJ1-4): EPEVTQTPSHQVTQMGQEVILRCVPISNHLYFYWYRQILGQKVEFLVSFYNNEISEKSEIFDDQFSVERPDGSNFTLKIRSTKLEDSAMYFCASAKGPLPEKLFFGSGTQLSVL.

This sequence joins TRBV12-3 or TRBV12-4 and TRBJ2-7; D unresolved. Trimming pared 8 bases from V and 4 bases from J, leaving 15 bases between. CDR3 length equals 13 residues. CDR3 amino acids: CASGRTESYEQYF. The CDR3 bases are TGTGCCAGCGGCCGAACAGAGTCTTACGAGCAGTACTTC.

Regarding this clonotype: A clone one base away is much larger, so this may be a read error. This chain connects TRBV28 to TRBJ2-2; D uncertain. V was trimmed by 5 bases and J by 8 bases, leaving 21 bases between them. Looked up from germline, CDR1 is MDHEN and CDR2 is SYDVKM. This CDR3 has 16 residues. CDR3: CASSPHLHVWMGELFF. The CDR3 region has the DNA TGTGCCAGCAGTCCTCACCTCCACGTTTGGATGGGGGAGCTGTTTTTT.

On this clonotype: This may stem from a read error, because a much larger clone lies one nucleotide away. This chain links TRBV6-6 with TRBJ2-4; the D gene could be TRBD1 or TRBD2 (5 bases each). Germline CDR1 and CDR2: MNHNY and SVGAGI (reference sequence). There are 17 residues in the CDR3. CDR3 in amino acids: CASSYSWGSEAKHIQYF. For the CDR3, the DNA is TGTGCCAGCAGTTACTCGTGGGGGTCGGAAGCCAAACACATTCAGTACTTC.

As to this clonotype: This clone may be a read error of a much larger clone one base away. The CDR3 reads CTSLRTGLAGEQYF. As DNA, the CDR3 is TGTACCAGCTTGCGGACAGGACTTGCGGGCGAGCAGTACTTC. This chain uses TRBV28 with TRBJ2-7, with 7 nucleotides matching TRBD1. Germline V gene data show CDR1 as MDHEN and CDR2 as SYDVKM. This CDR3 region has 14 residues.

Note on this clonotype: A read error may explain this, as a much larger clone is one base away. The chain joins TRBV12-3 or TRBV12-4 to TRBJ2-7; the match to TRBD2 covers 11 bases. V lost 5 bases, J lost 9 bases, and 9 bases stayed unmatched. The CDR3 consists of 14 residues. Here the CDR3 reads CASSRQLAGVGQYF. The CDR3 DNA follows: TGTGCCAGCAGTAGACAACTAGCGGGAGTCGGGCAGTACTTC.

Notes on this clonotype: One junction end disagrees with the germline gene, perhaps due to a read error. The chain joins TRBV11-3 to TRBJ1-2; no definite D call. CDR1 and CDR2 from the germline V gene are SGHNT and YENEEA. The CDR3 has 13 amino acids. CDR3: CGSSYPELYGYTF. Here the CDR3 DNA reads TGTGGCAGCAGTTACCCAGAGCTCTATGGCTACACCTTC.

To note about this clonotype: One junction end does not reproduce the germline sequence, and a read error may be involved. The chain employs TRBV11-2 and TRBJ2-1; 10 bases agree with TRBD2. The CDR3 length is 15 residues. Germline V gives CDR1 SGHAT, CDR2 FQNNGV. The CDR3 protein is CVSSLGTSDYNGQFF. For the CDR3, the DNA is TGTGTCAGCAGCTTAGGGACTAGCGATTACAATGGGCAGTTCTTC.

With respect to this clonotype: An end of the junction differs from the germline gene, which may be a read error. The chain joins TRBV6-2 or TRBV6-3 to TRBJ2-1; possibly TRBD2 for D (5 bases). CDR3 length: 13 amino acids. Per germline, CDR1 MNHEY and CDR2 SVGEGT. DNA of the CDR3: TGCGTCAGCCAGCGGAACTCCTACAATGAGCAGTTCTTC. Its translation is CVSQRNSYNEQFF.